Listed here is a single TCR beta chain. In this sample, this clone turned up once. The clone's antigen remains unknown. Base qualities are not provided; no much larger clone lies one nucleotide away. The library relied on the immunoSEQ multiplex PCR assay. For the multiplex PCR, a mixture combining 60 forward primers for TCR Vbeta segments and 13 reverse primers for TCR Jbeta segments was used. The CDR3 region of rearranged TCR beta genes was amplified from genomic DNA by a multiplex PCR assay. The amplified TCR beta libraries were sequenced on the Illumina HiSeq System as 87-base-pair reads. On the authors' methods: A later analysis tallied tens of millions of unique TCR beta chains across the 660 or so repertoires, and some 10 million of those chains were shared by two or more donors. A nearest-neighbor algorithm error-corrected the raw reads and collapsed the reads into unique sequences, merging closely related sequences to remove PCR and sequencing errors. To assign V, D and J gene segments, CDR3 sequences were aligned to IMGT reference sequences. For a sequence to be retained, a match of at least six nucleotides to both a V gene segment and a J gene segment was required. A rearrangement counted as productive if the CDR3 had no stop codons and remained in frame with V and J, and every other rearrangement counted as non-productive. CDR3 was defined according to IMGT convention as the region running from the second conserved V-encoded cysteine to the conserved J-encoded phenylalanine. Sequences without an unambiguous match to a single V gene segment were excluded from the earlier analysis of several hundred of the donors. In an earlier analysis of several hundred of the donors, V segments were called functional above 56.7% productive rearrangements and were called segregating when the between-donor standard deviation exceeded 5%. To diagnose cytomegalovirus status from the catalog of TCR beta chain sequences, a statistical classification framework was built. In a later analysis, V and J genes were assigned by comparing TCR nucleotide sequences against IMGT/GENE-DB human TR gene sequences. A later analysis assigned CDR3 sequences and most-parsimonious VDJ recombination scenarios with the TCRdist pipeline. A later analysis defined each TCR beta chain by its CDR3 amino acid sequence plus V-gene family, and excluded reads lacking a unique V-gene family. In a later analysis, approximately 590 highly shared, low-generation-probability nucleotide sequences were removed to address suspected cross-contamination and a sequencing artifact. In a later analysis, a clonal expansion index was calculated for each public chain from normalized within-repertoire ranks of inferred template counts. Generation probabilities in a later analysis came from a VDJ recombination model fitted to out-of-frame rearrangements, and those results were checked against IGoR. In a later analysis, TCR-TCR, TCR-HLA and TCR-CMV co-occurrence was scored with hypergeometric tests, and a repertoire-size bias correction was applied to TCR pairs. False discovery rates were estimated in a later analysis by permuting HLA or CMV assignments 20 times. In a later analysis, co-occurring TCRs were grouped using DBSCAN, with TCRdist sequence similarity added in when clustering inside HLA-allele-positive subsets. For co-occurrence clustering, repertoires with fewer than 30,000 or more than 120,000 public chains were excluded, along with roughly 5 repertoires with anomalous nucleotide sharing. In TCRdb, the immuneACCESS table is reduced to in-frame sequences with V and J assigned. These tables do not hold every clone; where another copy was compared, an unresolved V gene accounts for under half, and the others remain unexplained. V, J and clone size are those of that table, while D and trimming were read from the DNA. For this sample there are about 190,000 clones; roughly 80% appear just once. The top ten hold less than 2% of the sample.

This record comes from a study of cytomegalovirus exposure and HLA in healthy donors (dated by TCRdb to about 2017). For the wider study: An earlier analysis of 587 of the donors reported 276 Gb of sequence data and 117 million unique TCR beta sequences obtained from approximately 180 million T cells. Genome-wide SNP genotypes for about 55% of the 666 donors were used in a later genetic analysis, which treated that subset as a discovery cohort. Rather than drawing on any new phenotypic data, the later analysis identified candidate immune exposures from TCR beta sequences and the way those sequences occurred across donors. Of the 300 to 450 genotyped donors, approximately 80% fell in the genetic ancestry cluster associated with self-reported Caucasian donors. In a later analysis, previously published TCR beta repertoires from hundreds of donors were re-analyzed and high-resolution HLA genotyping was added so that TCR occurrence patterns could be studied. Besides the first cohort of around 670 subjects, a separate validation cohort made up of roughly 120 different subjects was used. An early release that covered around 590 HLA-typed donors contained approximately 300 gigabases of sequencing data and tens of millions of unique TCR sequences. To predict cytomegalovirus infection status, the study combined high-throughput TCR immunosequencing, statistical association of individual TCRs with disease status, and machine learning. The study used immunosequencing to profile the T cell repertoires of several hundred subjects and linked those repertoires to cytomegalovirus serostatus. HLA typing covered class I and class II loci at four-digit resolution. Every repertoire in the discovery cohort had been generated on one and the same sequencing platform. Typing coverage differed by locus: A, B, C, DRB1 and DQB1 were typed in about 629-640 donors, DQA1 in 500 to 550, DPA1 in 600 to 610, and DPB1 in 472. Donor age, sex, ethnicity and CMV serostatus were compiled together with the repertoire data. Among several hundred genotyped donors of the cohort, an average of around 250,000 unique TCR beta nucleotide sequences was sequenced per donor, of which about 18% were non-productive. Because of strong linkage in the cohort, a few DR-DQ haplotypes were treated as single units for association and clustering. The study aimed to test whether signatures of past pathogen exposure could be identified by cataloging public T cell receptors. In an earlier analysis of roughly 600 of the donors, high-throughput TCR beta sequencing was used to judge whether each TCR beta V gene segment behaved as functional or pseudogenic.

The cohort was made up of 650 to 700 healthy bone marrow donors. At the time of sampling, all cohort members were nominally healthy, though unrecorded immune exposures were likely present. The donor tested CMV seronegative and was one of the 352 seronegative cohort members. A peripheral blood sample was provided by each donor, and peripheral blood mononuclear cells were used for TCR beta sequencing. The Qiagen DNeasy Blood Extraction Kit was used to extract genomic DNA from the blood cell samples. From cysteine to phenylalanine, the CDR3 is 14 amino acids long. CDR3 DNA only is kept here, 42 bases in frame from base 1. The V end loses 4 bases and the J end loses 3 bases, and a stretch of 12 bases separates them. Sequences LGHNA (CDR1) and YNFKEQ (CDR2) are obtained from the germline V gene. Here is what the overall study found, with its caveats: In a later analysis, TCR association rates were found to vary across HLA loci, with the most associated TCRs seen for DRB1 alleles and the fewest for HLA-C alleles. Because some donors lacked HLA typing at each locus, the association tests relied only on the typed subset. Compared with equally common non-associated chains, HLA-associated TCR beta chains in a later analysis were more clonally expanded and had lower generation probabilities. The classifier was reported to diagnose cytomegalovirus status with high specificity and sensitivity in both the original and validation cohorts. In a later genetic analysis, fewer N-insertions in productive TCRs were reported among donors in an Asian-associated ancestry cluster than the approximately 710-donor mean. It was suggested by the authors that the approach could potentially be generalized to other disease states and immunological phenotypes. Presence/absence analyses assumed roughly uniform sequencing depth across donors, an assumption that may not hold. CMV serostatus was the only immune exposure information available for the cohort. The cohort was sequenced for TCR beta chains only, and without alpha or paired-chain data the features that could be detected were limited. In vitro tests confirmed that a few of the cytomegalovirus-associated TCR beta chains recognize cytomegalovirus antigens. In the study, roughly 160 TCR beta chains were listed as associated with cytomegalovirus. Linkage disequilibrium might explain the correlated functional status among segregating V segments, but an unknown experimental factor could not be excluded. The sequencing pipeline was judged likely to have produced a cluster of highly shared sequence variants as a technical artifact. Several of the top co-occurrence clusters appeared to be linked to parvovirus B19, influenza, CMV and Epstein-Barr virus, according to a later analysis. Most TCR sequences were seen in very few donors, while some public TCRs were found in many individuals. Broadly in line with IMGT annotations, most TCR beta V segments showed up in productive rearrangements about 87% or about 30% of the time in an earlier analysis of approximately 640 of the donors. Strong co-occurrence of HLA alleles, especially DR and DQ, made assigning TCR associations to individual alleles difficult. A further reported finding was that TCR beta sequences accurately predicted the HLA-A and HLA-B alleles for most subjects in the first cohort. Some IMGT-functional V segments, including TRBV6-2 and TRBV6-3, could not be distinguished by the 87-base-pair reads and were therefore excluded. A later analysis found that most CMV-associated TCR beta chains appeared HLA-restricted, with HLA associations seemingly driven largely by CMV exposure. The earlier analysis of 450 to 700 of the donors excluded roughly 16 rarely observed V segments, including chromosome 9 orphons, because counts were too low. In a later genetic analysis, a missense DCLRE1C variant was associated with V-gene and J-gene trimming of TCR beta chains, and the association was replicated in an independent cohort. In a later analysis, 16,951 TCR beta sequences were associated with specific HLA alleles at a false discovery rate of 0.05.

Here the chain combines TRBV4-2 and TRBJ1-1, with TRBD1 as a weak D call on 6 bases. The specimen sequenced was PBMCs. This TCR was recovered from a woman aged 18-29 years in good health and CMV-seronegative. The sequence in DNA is TGTGCCAGCAGCCGGGGGGGCGAGGACACTGAAGCTTTCTTT. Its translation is CASSRGGEDTEAFF.